Listed below are T cell receptor beta chains from one sample, sequenced in a study of PD-L1 blockade in urothelial cancer. The protocol was immunoSEQ multiplex PCR, while the TCRdb copy is restricted to in-frame clones and leaves out a portion. The sample includes about 100,000 clones, 91% seen only once; the top ten take about 0.91%. Specimen: PBMCs, collected around atezolizumab (anti-PD-L1) treatment. The origin of the receptors is a woman older than 75 with urothelial cancer. Both conserved end residues are part of each CDR3. A D gene is named only where the DNA matches it firmly. Clone sizes are given selectively: once, few, many, or a class where the clone is expanded.

clone_size,v_call,j_call,d_call,cdr3_aa,cdr3_nt
-,TRBV13,TRBJ2-7,TRBD2,CASSLGLWEGPYEQYF,TGTGCCAGCAGCTTAGGCCTATGGGAGGGCCCGTACGAGCAGTACTTC
-,TRBV28,TRBJ1-2,-,CASSLSGSNYGYTF,TGTGCCAGCAGTTTGTCAGGGTCTAACTATGGCTACACCTTC
-,TRBV2,TRBJ2-2,TRBD1,CASRVQGTGELFF,TGTGCCAGCAGGGTACAGGGGACCGGGGAGCTGTTTTTT
-,TRBV4-2,TRBJ1-2,-,CASSRTSDTGYTF,TGTGCCAGCAGCCGAACATCGGACACGGGCTACACCTTC
-,TRBV4-1,TRBJ2-1,-,CASSQDPGKGSYNEQFF,TGCGCCAGCAGCCAAGATCCGGGGAAGGGCTCCTACAATGAGCAGTTCTTC
-,TRBV15,TRBJ2-1,TRBD2,CATSTGTSGRSYNEQFF,TGTGCCACCAGCACTGGGACTAGCGGACGCTCCTACAATGAGCAGTTCTTC
-,TRBV30,TRBJ2-3,-,CAWSGGGAFSDTQYF,TGTGCCTGGAGTGGTGGGGGCGCCTTTTCAGATACGCAGTATTTT
-,TRBV18,TRBJ2-2,TRBD1,CASSPRQGITGELFF,TGTGCCAGCTCACCCCGACAGGGGATCACCGGGGAGCTGTTTTTT
-,TRBV5-4,TRBJ1-1,-,CASSWGTTVNTEAFF,TGTGCCAGCAGCTGGGGGACAACCGTGAACACTGAAGCTTTCTTT
-,TRBV5-6,TRBJ2-7,TRBD1,CASSLSSWTGRYEQYF,TGTGCCAGCAGCTTGTCTAGCTGGACAGGTCGGTACGAGCAGTACTTC
-,TRBV18,TRBJ1-2,TRBD1,CASSPATVQGASYGYTF,TGTGCCAGCTCACCGGCAACAGTACAGGGGGCAAGCTATGGCTACACCTTC
-,TRBV6-4,TRBJ1-2,-,CASRPGGNYGYTF,TGTGCCAGCAGACCTGGGGGCAACTATGGCTACACCTTC
-,TRBV10-3,TRBJ2-2,-,CAILGRAGELFF,TGTGCCATCCTTGGCAGGGCCGGGGAGCTGTTTTTT
-,TRBV7-3,TRBJ1-5,-,CASHPLAVGGNQPQHF,TGTGCCAGCCACCCCTTGGCAGTGGGCGGCAATCAGCCCCAGCATTTT
-,TRBV5-6,TRBJ1-1,TRBD1,CASSFVTGGLTEAFF,TGTGCCAGCAGCTTTGTTACAGGGGGCTTGACTGAAGCTTTCTTT
-,TRBV25-1,TRBJ2-7,TRBD1,CASIEPGTVNFYEQYF,TGTGCCAGCATCGAACCCGGGACAGTGAATTTCTACGAGCAGTACTTC
-,TRBV2,TRBJ2-7,-,CASSEARSRGGEEQYF,TGTGCCAGCAGTGAAGCGCGATCCAGGGGCGGCGAAGAGCAGTACTTC
-,TRBV7-8,TRBJ1-5,-,CASSKDRSYSNQPQHF,TGTGCCAGCAGCAAAGACAGGAGCTATAGCAATCAGCCCCAGCATTTT
-,TRBV7-7,TRBJ2-1,-,CASSAGLSDEQFF,TGTGCCAGCAGCGCCGGGCTTAGCGATGAGCAGTTCTTC
few,TRBV19,TRBJ1-2,TRBD1,CASRHDRGTAYNYGYTF,TGTGCCAGTAGGCACGACAGGGGCACTGCTTATAACTATGGCTACACCTTC
-,TRBV7-9,TRBJ2-7,TRBD2,CASSFGLAGGGEQYF,TGTGCCAGCAGCTTTGGACTAGCGGGAGGGGGCGAGCAGTACTTC
-,TRBV7-2,TRBJ2-2,-,CASSLDGDGELFF,TGTGCCAGCAGCTTAGATGGAGACGGGGAGCTGTTTTTT
-,TRBV27,TRBJ2-7,-,CASRGGGNYEQYF,TGTGCCAGCAGAGGGGGCGGGAACTACGAGCAGTACTTC
-,TRBV11-2,TRBJ1-1,TRBD1,CASSVDRGSTEAFF,TGTGCCAGCAGCGTAGACAGGGGTTCCACTGAAGCTTTCTTT
-,TRBV18,TRBJ2-1,TRBD2,CASSPSGSSYNEQFF,TGTGCCAGCTCACCTAGCGGGAGCTCCTACAATGAGCAGTTCTTC
once,TRBV10-3,TRBJ2-7,TRBD2,CAISEGTSGSGRYF,TGTGCCATCAGTGAAGGGACTAGCGGGAGTGGTAGGTACTTC
-,TRBV6-1,TRBJ2-7,-,CASASGTRVYEQYF,TGTGCCAGCGCCTCCGGGACACGAGTCTACGAGCAGTACTTC
-,TRBV5-1,TRBJ2-5,TRBD2,CASSLQVAGGQETQYF,TGCGCCAGCAGCCTCCAAGTCGCGGGAGGCCAAGAGACCCAGTACTTC
few,TRBV5-6,TRBJ2-3,-,CASSTGMDTQYF,TGTGCCAGCAGCACAGGGATGGATACGCAGTATTTT
-,TRBV11-1,TRBJ1-2,-,CASSINYGYTF,TGTGCCAGCAGCATAAACTATGGCTACACCTTC
-,TRBV2,TRBJ2-5,-,CASSSEVGETQYF,TGTGCCAGCAGTTCGGAGGTCGGTGAGACCCAGTACTTC
-,TRBV15,TRBJ2-7,-,CATSRDLQAEQYF,TGTGCCACCAGCAGAGATCTGCAGGCCGAGCAGTACTTC
-,TRBV28,TRBJ2-1,TRBD2,CASSSLTSGRAIDEQFF,TGTGCCAGCAGTTCGTTGACTAGCGGGAGGGCCATCGATGAGCAGTTCTTC
-,TRBV18,TRBJ2-7,-,CASSPGFGAAYEQYF,TGTGCCAGCTCACCGGGATTTGGGGCAGCCTACGAGCAGTACTTC